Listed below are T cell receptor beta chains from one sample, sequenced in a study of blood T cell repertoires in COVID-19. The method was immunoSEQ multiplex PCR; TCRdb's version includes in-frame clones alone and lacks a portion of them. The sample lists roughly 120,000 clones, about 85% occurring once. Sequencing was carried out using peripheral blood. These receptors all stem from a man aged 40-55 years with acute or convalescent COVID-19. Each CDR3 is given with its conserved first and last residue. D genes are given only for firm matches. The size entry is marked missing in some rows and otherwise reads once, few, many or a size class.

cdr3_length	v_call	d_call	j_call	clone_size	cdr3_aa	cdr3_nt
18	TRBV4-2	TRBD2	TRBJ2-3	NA	CASSPRTSGGAWTDTQYF	TGTGCCAGCAGCCCTCGGACTAGCGGGGGGGCTTGGACAGATACGCAGTATTTT
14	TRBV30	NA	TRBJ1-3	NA	CAWSAHYSGNTIYF	TGTGCCTGGAGTGCACACTACTCTGGAAACACCATATATTTT
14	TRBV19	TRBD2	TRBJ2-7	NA	CASSWASGQYEQYF	TGTGCCAGTAGTTGGGCTAGCGGGCAATACGAGCAGTACTTC
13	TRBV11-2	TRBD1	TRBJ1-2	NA	CASSPGGAAGYTF	TGTGCCAGCAGTCCAGGGGGCGCGGCGGGCTACACCTTC
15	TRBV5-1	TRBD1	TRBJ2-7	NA	CASSLGPTGTYEQYF	TGCGCCAGCAGCTTGGGGCCGACAGGGACATACGAGCAGTACTTC
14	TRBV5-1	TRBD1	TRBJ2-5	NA	CASSHGTVTETQYF	TGCGCCAGCAGCCACGGGACAGTAACGGAGACCCAGTACTTC
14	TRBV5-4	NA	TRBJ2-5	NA	CASSLGLAQETQYF	TGTGCCAGCAGCTTGGGGCTAGCCCAAGAGACCCAGTACTTC
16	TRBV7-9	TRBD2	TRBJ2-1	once	CASSSPIAGRYNEQFF	TGTGCCAGCAGCTCCCCTATAGCGGGCCGCTACAATGAGCAGTTCTTC
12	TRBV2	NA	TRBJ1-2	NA	CASSEFDYGYTF	TGTGCCAGCAGTGAATTCGACTATGGCTACACCTTC
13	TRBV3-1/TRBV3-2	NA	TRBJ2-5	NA	CASSQDTFGTQYF	TGTGCCAGCAGCCAAGATACTTTTGGGACCCAGTACTTC
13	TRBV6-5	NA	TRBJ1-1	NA	CASTFDSNTEAFF	TGTGCCAGCACCTTCGACAGCAACACTGAAGCTTTCTTT
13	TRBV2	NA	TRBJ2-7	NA	CASSAPFIYEQYF	TGTGCCAGCAGTGCCCCCTTTATCTACGAGCAGTACTTC
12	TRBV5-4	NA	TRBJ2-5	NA	CASSEIQETQYF	TGTGCCAGCAGTGAGATCCAAGAGACCCAGTACTTC
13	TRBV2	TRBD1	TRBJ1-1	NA	CAGQTGGVILGFF	TGTGCCGGTCAGACAGGGGGCGTCATCCTTGGTTTCTTT
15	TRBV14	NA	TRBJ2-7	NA	CASSAGLAASYEQYF	TGTGCCAGCAGCGCCGGACTGGCGGCCTCCTACGAGCAGTACTTC
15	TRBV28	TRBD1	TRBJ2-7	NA	CASTSRQGRSYEQYF	TGTGCCAGCACCTCGAGACAGGGACGCTCCTACGAGCAGTACTTC
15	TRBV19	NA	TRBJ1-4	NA	CASSILGASNEKLFF	TGTGCCAGTAGTATTTTGGGGGCGTCTAATGAAAAACTGTTTTTT
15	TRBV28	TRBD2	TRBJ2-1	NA	CASSLSLAGANEQFF	TGTGCCAGCAGTTTATCGCTAGCGGGAGCTAATGAGCAGTTCTTC
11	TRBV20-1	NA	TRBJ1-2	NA	CSALGGVGYTF	TGCAGTGCCCTAGGCGGGGTCGGCTACACCTTC
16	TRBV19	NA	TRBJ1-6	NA	CASSRTGHVYNSPLHF	TGTGCCAGTAGCAGGACGGGACACGTATACAATTCACCCCTCCACTTT
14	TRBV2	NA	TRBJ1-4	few	CASKQGVDGEKLFF	TGTGCCAGCAAACAAGGGGTCGATGGTGAAAAACTGTTTTTT
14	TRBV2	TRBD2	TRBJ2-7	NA	CASIGLAGYYEQYF	TGTGCCAGCATCGGACTAGCGGGCTACTACGAGCAGTACTTC
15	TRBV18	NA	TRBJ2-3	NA	CASSPTGASTDTQYF	TGTGCCAGCTCACCTACTGGTGCTAGCACAGATACGCAGTATTTT
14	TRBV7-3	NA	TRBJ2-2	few	CASSSGLSTGELFF	TGTGCCAGCAGCTCGGGACTCTCCACCGGGGAGCTGTTTTTT
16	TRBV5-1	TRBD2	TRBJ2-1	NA	CASSPGLAGGFSEQFF	TGCGCCAGCAGCCCAGGACTAGCGGGGGGGTTTAGTGAGCAGTTCTTC
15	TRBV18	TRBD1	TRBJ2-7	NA	CASSQGQGARYEQYF	TGTGCCAGCTCACAAGGACAGGGGGCGAGGTACGAGCAGTACTTC
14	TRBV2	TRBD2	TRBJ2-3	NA	CASALAGATDTQYF	TGTGCCAGCGCTCTAGCGGGGGCTACAGATACGCAGTATTTT
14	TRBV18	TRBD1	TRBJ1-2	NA	CASSPPGTGVGYTF	TGTGCCAGCTCACCACCCGGAACAGGGGTTGGCTACACCTTC
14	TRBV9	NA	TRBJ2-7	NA	CASSVGDSTYEQYF	TGTGCCAGCAGCGTAGGAGACTCCACCTACGAGCAGTACTTC
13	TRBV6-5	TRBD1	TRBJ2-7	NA	CASAGTGLREQYF	TGTGCCAGCGCCGGGACAGGGTTGAGGGAGCAGTACTTC
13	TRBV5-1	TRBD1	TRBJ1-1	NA	CASSGGQGGEAFF	TGCGCCAGCAGCGGCGGACAGGGCGGTGAAGCTTTCTTT
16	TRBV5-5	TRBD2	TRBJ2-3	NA	CASSLGGLVRLDTQYF	TGTGCCAGCAGCTTGGGGGGACTAGTGCGGCTAGATACGCAGTATTTT
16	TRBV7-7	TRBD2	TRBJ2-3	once	CASSSGWASGEDTQYF	TGTGCTAGCAGCTCGGGATGGGCTAGCGGGGAAGATACGCAGTATTTT
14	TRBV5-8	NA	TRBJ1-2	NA	CASSLPQGSYGYTF	TGTGCCAGCAGCTTGCCCCAGGGTAGCTATGGCTACACCTTC
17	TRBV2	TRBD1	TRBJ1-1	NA	CASSVAPIGQGDTEAFF	TGTGCCAGCAGTGTGGCCCCAATTGGACAGGGTGACACTGAAGCTTTCTTT
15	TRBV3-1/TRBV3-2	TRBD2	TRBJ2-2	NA	CASSLSGGNTGELFF	TGTGCCAGCAGCCTGAGCGGGGGGAACACCGGGGAGCTGTTTTTT
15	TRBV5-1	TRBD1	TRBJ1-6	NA	CASSLQGGVNSPLHF	TGCGCCAGCAGCTTACAGGGGGGAGTAAATTCACCCCTCCACTTT
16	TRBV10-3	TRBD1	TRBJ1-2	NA	CAISESTSTGSYGYTF	TGTGCCATCAGTGAGTCGACCTCGACAGGGTCCTATGGCTACACCTTC
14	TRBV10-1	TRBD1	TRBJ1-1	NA	CASSLDRGRAEAFF	TGCGCCAGCAGTCTCGACAGGGGTCGCGCTGAAGCTTTCTTT
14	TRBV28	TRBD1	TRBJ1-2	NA	CASRRTGWDYGYTF	TGTGCCAGCAGGAGGACAGGGTGGGACTATGGCTACACCTTC
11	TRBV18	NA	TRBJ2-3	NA	CASSPQDTQYF	TGTGCCAGCTCACCTCAGGATACGCAGTATTTT
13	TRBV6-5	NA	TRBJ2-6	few	CASSLLGANVLTF	TGTGCCAGCAGCCTCCTTGGGGCCAACGTCCTGACTTTC
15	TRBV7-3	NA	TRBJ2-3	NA	CASSPSTGSTDTQYF	TGTGCCAGCAGCCCCTCGACAGGAAGCACAGATACGCAGTATTTT
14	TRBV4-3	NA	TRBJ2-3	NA	CASSHRTSTDTQYF	TGCGCCAGCAGCCACAGGACTAGCACAGATACGCAGTATTTT
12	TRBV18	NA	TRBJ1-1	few	CASSALGREAFF	TGTGCCAGCTCCGCACTAGGGCGCGAAGCTTTCTTT
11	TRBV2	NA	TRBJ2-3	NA	CASSQTDTQYF	TGTGCCAGCAGCCAGACAGATACGCAGTATTTT
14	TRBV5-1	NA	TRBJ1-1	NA	CASSFQDSFTEAFF	TGCGCCAGCAGCTTCCAAGACAGCTTCACTGAAGCTTTCTTT
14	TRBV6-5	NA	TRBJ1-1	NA	CASSYGQSNTEAFF	TGTGCCAGCAGTTACGGACAGTCGAACACTGAAGCTTTCTTT
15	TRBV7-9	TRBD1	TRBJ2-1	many	CASSFAGTGGHEQFF	TGTGCCAGCAGCTTCGCCGGGACAGGGGGCCATGAGCAGTTCTTC
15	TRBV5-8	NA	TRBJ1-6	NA	CASSSRGAHNSPLHF	TGTGCCAGCAGCTCAAGGGGCGCCCATAATTCACCCCTCCACTTT
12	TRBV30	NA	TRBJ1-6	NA	CAWSQDNSPLHF	TGTGCCTGGAGTCAGGATAATTCACCCCTCCACTTT
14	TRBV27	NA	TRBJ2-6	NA	CASSRSSGANVLTF	TGTGCCAGCAGTAGGAGCTCTGGGGCCAACGTCCTGACTTTC
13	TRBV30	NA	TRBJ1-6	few	CAWSSTGIGPLHF	TGTGCCTGGAGTAGCACAGGGATCGGACCCCTCCACTTT
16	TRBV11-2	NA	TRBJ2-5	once	CASRPAVYGGGETQYF	TGTGCCAGCAGGCCCGCGGTGTATGGAGGAGGGGAGACCCAGTACTTC